What follows describes a single TCR beta chain. Many counts were recorded for this clonotype. This clone's antigen is unknown. No base qualities exist here, and no much larger clone lies one base off it. The TCR beta CDR3 regions were amplified from RNA transcripts. A first-round RT-PCR of the TCR CDR3 used the HTBI primer set with the Qiagen OneStep RT-PCR kit. A second multiplex PCR round built the libraries, followed by size selection and purification. Sequencing of the libraries was done on an Illumina HiSeq2000 using paired-end 100 bp reads. The authors processed their data as follows. SOAPnuke was used to process the raw data, removing reads that contained adapters or uncalled bases, had a mean Phred below 15, or lacked an exact match to the constant primer or identifier. COPE v1.2.5 was used to merge the high-quality paired reads, and each unique nucleotide sequence was defined as a clonotype. MiTCR v1.1 was used to align the clonotypes against IMGT TRBV, TRBD and TRBJ reference segments. Only V-J combinations with frequency above 0.0001, covering approximately 99% of repertoires, were analysed. The TCS score was defined as F50 (clonal expansion) divided by E x V (chaos), with BLOSUM62-based TCRdist calculated between CDR3 peptides within each V-J. Welch's t-statistics and random forest reduced fewer than 600 V-J features to 13, which were used in a naive Bayes classifier (R e1071). The public sequencing data were trimmed at Q25 with fastp and processed into clonotypes with MiXCR by TCRdb, which kept only in-frame beta chains. Rows merge per CDR3 protein into single entries with the most common DNA and genes. The V and J calls were determined by TCRdb, not by the authors. The sample includes around 240,000 distinct CDR3 sequences, with around 15% observed a single time. The ten largest clones capture around 30% of the sample.

Ophthalmopathy patients had moderately to severely active disease, with a Clinical Activity Score of 3 or more, a NOSPECS grade of 4 or more, and a disease duration of less than 3 months. The study excluded patients with uncontrolled infections, other autoimmune diseases, pregnancy or lactation. Diagnoses relied on clinical symptoms, serum thyroxine and TRAb, thyroid ultrasound and orbital computed tomography. PBMCs were separated from around 9.1 ml of fresh peripheral blood using Ficoll-Paque density gradient centrifugation. Total RNA was extracted with Trizol reagent, and quality was checked on an Agilent 2100 Bioanalyzer. V is clipped by 6 bases and J by 2 bases, and the sequence between their germline boundaries is 17 bases long. Based on the germline V gene, the CDR1 and CDR2 sequences are LGHNT and FRNRAP. From its cysteine to its phenylalanine, the CDR3 spans 15 amino acids. Only the CDR3 region is kept as DNA, spanning 45 bases read in frame from base 1.

These data are taken from a study of T cells in Graves' hyperthyroidism and ophthalmopathy (dated 2019 in TCRdb). Regarding the study in general: Peripheral blood was sampled at the time of initial diagnosis, prior to any treatment. TCR V-J signatures able to tell the groups apart were searched for in a discovery cohort of more than 90 patients, of whom about 40 had Graves' ophthalmopathy and more than 55 had stable Graves' hyperthyroidism. Prospective prediction of ophthalmopathy was tested in an independent validation cohort consisting of some 19 hyperthyroidism patients and 17 patients who later progressed to ophthalmopathy. The roughly 94 discovery patients were randomly split 7:3 into training and test sets. In about 6 Graves' hyperthyroidism patients, the study also compared T-cell repertoires from thyroid tissue with T-cell repertoires from blood. After blood sampling, hyperthyroidism patients were treated with methimazole at a starting dose of 30 mg daily, and ophthalmopathy patients were treated with high-dose intravenous methylprednisolone. The paper reports TCR Vbeta CDR3 sequencing of 140 or so peripheral blood samples: some 41 ophthalmopathy, about 75 hyperthyroidism and approximately 17 progressor patients.

Beyond this particular receptor, the publication reports: No statistical method was used to fix the sample size in advance, and group allocation was not hidden from the investigators. Most expanded thyroid clonotypes (frequency above 0.001) were also detected in blood, a finding suggesting that blood repertoires may reflect thyroid immune responses. A 13 V-J signature model separated ophthalmopathy from stable hyperthyroidism, with over 85% sensitivity and 81.08% specificity in cross-validation and 80%/75% in testing. In validation, the model predicted progression to ophthalmopathy a median of about 6.5 months before onset, with about 64% sensitivity and about 72% specificity.

The chain was built from TRBV12-5 and TRBJ2-7, and the D gene may be TRBD2, 7 bases matching. Source material: blood. This receptor was obtained from a woman between 18 and 29 years old with Graves' ophthalmopathy. The DNA reads TGTGCTAGTGGGCCTAAGGGGGGGCGCCCCTACGAGCAGTACTTC. It translates to CASGPKGGRPYEQYF.